This T cell receptor (beta chain) was recorded in a study of blood T cell repertoires in COVID-19. The overall study: Samples came from the United States, Italy and Spain, spanning acute and convalescent COVID-19.

Sequencing used immunoSEQ multiplex PCR; TCRdb keeps in-frame clones, though not all of them. The table lists approximately 300,000 clones, about 85% of them singletons. Per the germline V gene, CDR1 is SGHDT and CDR2 is YYEEEE. The V end was cut by 0 bases, the J end by 7 bases, with 19 bases between. The CDR3 spans 16 residues. The sample consisted of peripheral blood. The V gene is TRBV5-6, the J gene TRBJ1-1; the D is unclear. The TCR comes from a human donor with COVID-19, enrolled during active disease. The donor label of this sample is uncertain. CDR3 sequence: CASSLGPPSLGSEAFF. The CDR3 DNA follows: TGTGCCAGCAGCTTGGGACCTCCTTCCTTGGGGAGTGAAGCTTTCTTT.